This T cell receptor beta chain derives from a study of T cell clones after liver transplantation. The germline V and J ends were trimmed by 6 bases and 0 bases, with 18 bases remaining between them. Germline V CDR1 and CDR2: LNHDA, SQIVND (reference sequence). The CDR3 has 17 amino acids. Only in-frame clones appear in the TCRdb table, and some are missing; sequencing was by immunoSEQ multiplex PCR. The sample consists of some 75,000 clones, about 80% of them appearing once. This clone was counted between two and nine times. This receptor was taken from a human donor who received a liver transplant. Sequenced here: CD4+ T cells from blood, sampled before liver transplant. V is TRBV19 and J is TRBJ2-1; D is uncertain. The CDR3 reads CASRPRGYQSSYNEQFF. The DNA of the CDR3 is TGTGCCAGTAGGCCTCGAGGCTACCAGAGCTCCTACAATGAGCAGTTCTTC. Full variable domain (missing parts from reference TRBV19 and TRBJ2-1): DGGITQSPKYLFRKEGQNVTLSCEQNLNHDAMYWYRQDPGQGLRLIYYSQIVNDFQKGDIAEGYSVSREKKESFPLTVTSAQKNPTAFYLCASRPRGYQSSYNEQFFGPGTRLTVL.